The 2 T cell receptor beta chains below were found in one sample sequenced in a study of CD8+ T cells in alopecia areata. Sequencing templates came from extracted RNA that was reverse transcribed into cDNA. Produced via immunoSEQ multiplex PCR; TCRdb's table is partial and in-frame only. Here the sample spans approximately 100,000 clones, 40% to 45% being singletons. Input material: CD4+ T cells sorted from blood. The receptors were gathered from a human donor with alopecia areata.

This chain joins TRBV30 and TRBJ1-6, with 9 bases that match TRBD1. The V gene's germline CDR1 is GTSNPN and CDR2 SVGIG (reference sequence). The CDR3 is 14 residues long. The V segment lost 2 bases and the J segment 10 bases; nucleotides outside the gene matches: 6. As DNA, the CDR3 is TGTGCCTGGAGTCGGGACAGGGTGTCCTCACCCCTCCACTTT. This translates into CAWSRDRVSSPLHF.

The rearrangement uses TRBV29-1 and TRBJ2-5, with D tentatively TRBD1 (5 bases). This CDR3 is built from 15 residues. The germline gives CDR1 SQVTM, CDR2 ANQGSEA. With 4 bases removed from V and 5 bases from J, the gap between germline ends came to 20 bases. CDR3 residues: CSVGPPGRAAETQYF. The DNA for the CDR3 is TGCAGCGTTGGCCCCCCAGGCAGGGCCGCGGAGACCCAGTACTTC.